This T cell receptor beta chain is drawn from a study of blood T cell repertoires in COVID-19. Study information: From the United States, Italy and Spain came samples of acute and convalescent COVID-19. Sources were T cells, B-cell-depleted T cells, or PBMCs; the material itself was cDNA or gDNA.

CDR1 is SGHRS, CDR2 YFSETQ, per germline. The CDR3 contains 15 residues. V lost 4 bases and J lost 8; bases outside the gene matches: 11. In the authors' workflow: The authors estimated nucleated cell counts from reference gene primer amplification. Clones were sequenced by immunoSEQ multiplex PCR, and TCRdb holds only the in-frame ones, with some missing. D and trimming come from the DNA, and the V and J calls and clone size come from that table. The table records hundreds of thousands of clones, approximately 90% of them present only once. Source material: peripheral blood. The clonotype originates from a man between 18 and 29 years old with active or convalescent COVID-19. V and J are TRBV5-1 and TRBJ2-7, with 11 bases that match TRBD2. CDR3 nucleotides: TGCGCCAGCAGCCCAGGACTAGCGGGCCCCCCCCAGCAGTACTTC. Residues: CASSPGLAGPPQQYF.